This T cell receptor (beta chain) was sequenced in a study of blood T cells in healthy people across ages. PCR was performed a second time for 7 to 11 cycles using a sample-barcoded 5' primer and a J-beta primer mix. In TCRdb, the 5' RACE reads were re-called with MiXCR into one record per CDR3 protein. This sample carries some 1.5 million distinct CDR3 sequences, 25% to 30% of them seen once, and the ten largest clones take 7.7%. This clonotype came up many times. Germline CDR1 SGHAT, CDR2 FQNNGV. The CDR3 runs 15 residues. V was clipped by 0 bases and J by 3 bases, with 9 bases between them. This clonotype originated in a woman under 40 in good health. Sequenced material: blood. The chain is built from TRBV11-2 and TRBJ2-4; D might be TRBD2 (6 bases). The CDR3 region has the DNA TGTGCCAGCAGCTTAGATTTGGGAGGCAAAAACATTCAGTACTTC. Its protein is CASSLDLGGKNIQYF.